This T cell receptor (beta chain) was sequenced during a study of blood T cell repertoires in COVID-19. Clones were read by immunoSEQ multiplex PCR, and TCRdb kept only the in-frame ones, dropping some. The sample has about 200,000 clones; 65% to 90% are singletons. Germline V CDR1 and CDR2: SGDLS, YYNGEE. The CDR3 consists of 15 residues. V was pared by 0 bases and J by 3 bases, with 5 bases of the junction left unmatched. The chain couples TRBV9 to TRBJ1-1; 7 bases match TRBD1. Sample: PBMCs or T cells enriched from blood (not recorded which). The receptor's source is a woman aged 25 to 45 who had been exposed to COVID-19. CDR3 coding DNA: TGTGCCAGCAGCGTAGCTGGGGACAGTTACACTGAAGCTTTCTTT. Translating it yields CASSVAGDSYTEAFF.